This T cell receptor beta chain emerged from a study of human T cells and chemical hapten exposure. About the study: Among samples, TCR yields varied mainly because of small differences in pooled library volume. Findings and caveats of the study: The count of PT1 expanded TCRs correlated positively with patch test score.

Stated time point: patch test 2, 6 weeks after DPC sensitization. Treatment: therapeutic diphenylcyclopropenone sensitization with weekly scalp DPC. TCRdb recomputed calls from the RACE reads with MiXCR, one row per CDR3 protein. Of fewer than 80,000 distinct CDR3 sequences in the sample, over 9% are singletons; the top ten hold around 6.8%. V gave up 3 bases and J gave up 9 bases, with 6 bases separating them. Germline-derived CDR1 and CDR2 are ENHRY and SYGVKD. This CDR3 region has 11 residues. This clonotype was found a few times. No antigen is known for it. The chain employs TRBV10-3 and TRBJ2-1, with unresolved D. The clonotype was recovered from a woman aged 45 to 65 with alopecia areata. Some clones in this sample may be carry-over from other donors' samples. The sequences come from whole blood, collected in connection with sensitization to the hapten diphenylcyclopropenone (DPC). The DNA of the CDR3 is TGTGCCATCAGTGAATTAGGTGAGCAGTTCTTC. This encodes CAISELGEQFF.